This T cell receptor beta chain stems from a study of shared clonotypes between healthy human individuals. Study details: Per-donor plates numbered three CD4 naive, three CD4 memory, two CD8 naive and one CD8 memory.

Clones were sequenced by immunoSEQ multiplex PCR, and TCRdb holds only the in-frame ones, with some missing. This table has 1.5 million to 2.5 million clones, about 95% appearing once. Study-level findings and limits: Naive subsets tended to show greater estimated richness than memory subsets.

In regard to this clone: Its antigen is unidentified.

The CDR3 sequence is 15 residues long. The V gene end was trimmed by 7 bases and the J gene end by 5 bases; junction bases not matched to a gene: 8. The germline gives CDR1 SGHNT, CDR2 YYREEE (reference sequence). As defined, naive CD8 cells were CD45RO-negative and positively selected for CCR7, with terminally differentiated effector memory CD45RA+ cells excluded. The rearrangement links TRBV5-4 to TRBJ2-1, with TRBD2 matching over 11 bases. The source is a man between 18 and 29 years old in good health. Material for sequencing was naive CD8+ T cells sorted from blood. CDR3 in amino acids: CASGLGLAVDNEQFF. The CDR3 DNA reads as TGTGCCAGCGGCCTGGGACTAGCGGTCGACAATGAGCAGTTCTTC.